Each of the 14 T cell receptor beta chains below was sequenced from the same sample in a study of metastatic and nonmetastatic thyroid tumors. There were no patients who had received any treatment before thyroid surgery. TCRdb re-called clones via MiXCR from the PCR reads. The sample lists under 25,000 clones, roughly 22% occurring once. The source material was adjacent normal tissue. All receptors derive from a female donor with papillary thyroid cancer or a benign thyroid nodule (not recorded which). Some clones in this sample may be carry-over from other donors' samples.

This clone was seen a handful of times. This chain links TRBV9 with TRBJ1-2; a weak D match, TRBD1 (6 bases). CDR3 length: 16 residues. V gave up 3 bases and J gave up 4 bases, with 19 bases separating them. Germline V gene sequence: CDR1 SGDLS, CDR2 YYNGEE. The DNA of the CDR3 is TGTGCCAGCAGCGCATGGGGTCTTCCAGGGGCCTATGGCTACACCTTC. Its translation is CASSAWGLPGAYGYTF.

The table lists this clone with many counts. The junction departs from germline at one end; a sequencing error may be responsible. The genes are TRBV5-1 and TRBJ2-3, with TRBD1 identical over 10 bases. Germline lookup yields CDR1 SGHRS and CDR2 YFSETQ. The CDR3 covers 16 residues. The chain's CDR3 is CANSSGDRGLTDTQYF. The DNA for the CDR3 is TGCGCCAACAGCTCGGGCGACAGGGGGCTAACAGATACGCAGTATTTT.

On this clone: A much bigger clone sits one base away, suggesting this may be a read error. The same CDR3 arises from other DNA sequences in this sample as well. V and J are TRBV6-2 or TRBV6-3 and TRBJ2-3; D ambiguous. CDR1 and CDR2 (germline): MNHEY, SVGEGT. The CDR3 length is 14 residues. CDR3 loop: CASSYSMSSDTQYF. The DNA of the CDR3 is TGTGCCAGCAGCTACTCGATGTCGTCGGATACGCAGTATTTT.

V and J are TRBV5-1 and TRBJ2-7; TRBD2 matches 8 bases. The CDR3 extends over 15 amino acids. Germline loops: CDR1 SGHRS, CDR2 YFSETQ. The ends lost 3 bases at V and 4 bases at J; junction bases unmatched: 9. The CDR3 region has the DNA TGCGCCAGCAGCTCGCCGGGACTAGTTACTTACGAGCAGTACTTC. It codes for CASSSPGLVTYEQYF.

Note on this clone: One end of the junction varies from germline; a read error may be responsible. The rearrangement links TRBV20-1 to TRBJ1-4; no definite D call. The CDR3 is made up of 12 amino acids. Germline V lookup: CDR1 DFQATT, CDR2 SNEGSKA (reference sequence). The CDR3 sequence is CSANSTNEKLFF. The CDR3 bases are TGTAGTGCCAATTCTACGAATGAAAAACTGTTTTTT.

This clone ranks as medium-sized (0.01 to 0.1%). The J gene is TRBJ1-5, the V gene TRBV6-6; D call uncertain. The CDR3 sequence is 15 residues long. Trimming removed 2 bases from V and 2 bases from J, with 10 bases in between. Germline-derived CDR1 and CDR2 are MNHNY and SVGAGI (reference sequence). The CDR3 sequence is CASSYVRGGNQPQHF. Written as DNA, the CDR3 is TGTGCCAGCAGTTACGTCCGGGGTGGCAATCAGCCCCAGCATTTT.

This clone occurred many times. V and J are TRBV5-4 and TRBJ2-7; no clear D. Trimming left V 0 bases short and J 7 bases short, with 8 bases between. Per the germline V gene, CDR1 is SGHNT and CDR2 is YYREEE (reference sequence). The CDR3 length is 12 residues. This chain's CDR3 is CASSLAQREQYF. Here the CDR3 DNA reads TGTGCCAGCAGCTTGGCCCAACGGGAGCAGTACTTC. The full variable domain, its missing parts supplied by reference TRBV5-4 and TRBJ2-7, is ETGVTQSPTHLIKTRGQQVTLRCSSQSGHNTVSWYQQALGQGPQFIFQYYREEENGRGNFPPRFSGLQFPNYSSELNVNALELDDSALYLCASSLAQREQYFGPGTRLTVT.

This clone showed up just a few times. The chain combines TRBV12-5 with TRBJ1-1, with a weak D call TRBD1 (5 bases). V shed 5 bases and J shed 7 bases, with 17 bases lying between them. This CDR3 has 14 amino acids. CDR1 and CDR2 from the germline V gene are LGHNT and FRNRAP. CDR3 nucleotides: TGTGCTAGTGGTCCCCAGGCAGGGTACGGTGAAGCTTTCTTT. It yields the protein CASGPQAGYGEAFF.

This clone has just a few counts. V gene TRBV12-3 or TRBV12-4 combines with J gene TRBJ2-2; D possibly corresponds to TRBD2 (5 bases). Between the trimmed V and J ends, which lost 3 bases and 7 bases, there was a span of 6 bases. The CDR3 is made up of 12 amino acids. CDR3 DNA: TGTGCCAGCAGTTTCCGGGGCGGGGAGCTGTTTTTT. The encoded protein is CASSFRGGELFF.

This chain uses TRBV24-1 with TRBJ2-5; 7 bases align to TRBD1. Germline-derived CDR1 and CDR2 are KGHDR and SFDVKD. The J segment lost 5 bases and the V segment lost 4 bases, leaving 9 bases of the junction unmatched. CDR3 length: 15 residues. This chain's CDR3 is CATSEGGQLGETQYF. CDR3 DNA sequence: TGTGCCACCAGTGAAGGGGGACAGTTGGGGGAGACCCAGTACTTC.

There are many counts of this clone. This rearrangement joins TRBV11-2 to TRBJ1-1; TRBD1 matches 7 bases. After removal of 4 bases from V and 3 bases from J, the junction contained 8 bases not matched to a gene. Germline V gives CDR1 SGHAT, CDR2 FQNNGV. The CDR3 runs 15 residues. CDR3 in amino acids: CASSSNRGRDTEAFF. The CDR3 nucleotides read TGTGCCAGCAGCTCTAACAGGGGTCGGGACACTGAAGCTTTCTTT. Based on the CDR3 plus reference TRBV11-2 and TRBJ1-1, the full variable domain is EAGVAQSPRYKIIEKRQSVAFWCNPISGHATLYWYQQILGQGPKLLIQFQNNGVVDDSQLPKDRFSAERLKGVDSTLKIQPAKLEDSAVYLCASSSNRGRDTEAFFGQGTRLTVV.

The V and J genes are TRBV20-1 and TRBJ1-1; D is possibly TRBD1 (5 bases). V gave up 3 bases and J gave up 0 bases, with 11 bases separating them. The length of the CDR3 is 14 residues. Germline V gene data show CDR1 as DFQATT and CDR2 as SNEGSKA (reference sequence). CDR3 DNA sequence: TGCAGTGCTAGGTCCGGCAGGGTGAACACTGAAGCTTTCTTT. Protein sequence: CSARSGRVNTEAFF.

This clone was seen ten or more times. The CDR3 region is CASSLATGGHEKLFF. Written as DNA, the CDR3 is TGTGCCAGCAGCTTAGCTACAGGGGGTCATGAAAAACTGTTTTTT. The chain links TRBV7-8 to TRBJ1-4; 8 nucleotides agree with TRBD1. CDR1 is SGHVS, CDR2 FQNEAQ, per germline. The J segment lost 6 bases and the V segment lost 0 bases, leaving 3 bases of the junction unmatched. The CDR3 has 15 residues.

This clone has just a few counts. CDR3 DNA: TGTGCCACCAGCAGAGATCTCAGTAGTTACTATGGCTACACCTTC. Translating it yields CATSRDLSSYYGYTF. The V gene is TRBV15, the J gene TRBJ1-2; the D is unclear. The germline V gene encodes CDR1 LNHNV and CDR2 YYDKDF (reference sequence). Trimming pared 0 bases from V and 3 bases from J, leaving 11 bases between. CDR3 length: 15 amino acids.